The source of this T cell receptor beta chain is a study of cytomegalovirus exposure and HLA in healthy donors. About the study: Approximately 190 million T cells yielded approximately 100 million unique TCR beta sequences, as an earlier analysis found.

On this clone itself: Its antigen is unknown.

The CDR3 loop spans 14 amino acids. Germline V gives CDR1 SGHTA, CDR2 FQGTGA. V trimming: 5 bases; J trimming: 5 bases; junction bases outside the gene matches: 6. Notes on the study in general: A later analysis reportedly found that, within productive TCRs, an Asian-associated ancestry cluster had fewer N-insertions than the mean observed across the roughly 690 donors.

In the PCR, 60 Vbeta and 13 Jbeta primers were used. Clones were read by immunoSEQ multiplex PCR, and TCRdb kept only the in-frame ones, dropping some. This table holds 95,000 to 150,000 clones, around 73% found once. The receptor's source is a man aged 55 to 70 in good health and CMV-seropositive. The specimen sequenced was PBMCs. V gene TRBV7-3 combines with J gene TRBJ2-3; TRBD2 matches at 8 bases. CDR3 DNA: TGTGCCAGCAGCCAAAGCGGGGGTGTAGATACGCAGTATTTT. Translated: CASSQSGGVDTQYF.